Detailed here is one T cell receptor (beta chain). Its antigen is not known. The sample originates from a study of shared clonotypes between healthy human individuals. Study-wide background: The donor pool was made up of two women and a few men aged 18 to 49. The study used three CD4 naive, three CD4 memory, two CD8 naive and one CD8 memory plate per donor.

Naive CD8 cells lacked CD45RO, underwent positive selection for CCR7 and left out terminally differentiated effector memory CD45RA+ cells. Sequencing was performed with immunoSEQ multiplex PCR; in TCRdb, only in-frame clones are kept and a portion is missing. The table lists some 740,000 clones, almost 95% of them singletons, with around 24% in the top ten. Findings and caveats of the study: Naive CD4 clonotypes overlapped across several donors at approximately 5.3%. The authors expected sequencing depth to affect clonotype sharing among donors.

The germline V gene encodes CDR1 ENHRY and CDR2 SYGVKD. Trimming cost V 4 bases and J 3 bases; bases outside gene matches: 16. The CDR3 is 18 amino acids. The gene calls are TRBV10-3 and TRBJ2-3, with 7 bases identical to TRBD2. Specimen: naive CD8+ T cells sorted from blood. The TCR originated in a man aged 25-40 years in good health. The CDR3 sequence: CAISVMAGVEEGTDTQYF. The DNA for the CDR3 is TGTGCCATCAGTGTTATGGCGGGAGTTGAGGAGGGTACAGATACGCAGTATTTT.